These 28 T cell receptor beta chains came from one sample sequenced in a study of OX40 agonist ivuxolimab in advanced cancers. Profiling relied on immunoSEQ multiplex PCR, and the TCRdb table lists in-frame clones only, not all of them. The table has over 40,000 clones, approximately 80% seen once. The source was CD4+ or CD8+ T cells sorted from blood, collected in a trial of the OX40 agonist ivuxolimab. The receptor set was obtained from an adult with an advanced solid tumor such as melanoma, head and neck, liver or kidney cancer.

The rearrangement joins TRBV21-1 to TRBJ2-3; the D call in the table, TRBD1, was not verified against the DNA. TRBV21-1 is a documented pseudogene. The CDR3 consists of 15 residues. The chain's CDR3 is CASSVQVFHTDTQYF. The CDR3 DNA follows: TGTGCCAGCAGCGTACAGGTTTTCCACACAGATACGCAGTATTTT.

CDR3 sequence reads: CASSLARAHYGYTF. The CDR3 DNA reads as TGTGCCAGCAGCTTAGCGCGAGCCCACTATGGCTACACCTTC. The rearrangement uses TRBV7-9 and TRBJ1-2; D gene uncertain. CDR3 length: 14 amino acids. Trimming pared 0 bases from V and 3 bases from J, leaving 8 bases between. CDR1 SEHNR and CDR2 FQNEAQ come from the germline V gene (reference sequence).

The chain carries TRBV7-9 and TRBJ1-2; D unclear. V was trimmed by 5 bases and J by 4 bases, leaving 14 bases between them. The CDR3 consists of 14 residues. Germline V gives CDR1 SEHNR, CDR2 FQNEAQ (reference sequence). CDR3: CASSAQGLFYGYTF. CDR3 bases: TGTGCCAGCAGCGCCCAAGGGCTTTTCTATGGCTACACCTTC.

The chain uses TRBV9 and TRBJ1-3; D might be TRBD1 (6 bases). Trimming pared 0 bases from V and 2 bases from J, leaving 12 bases between. CDR1 and CDR2 from the germline V gene are SGDLS and YYNGEE. This CDR3 comprises 16 residues. The chain's CDR3 is CASSVGMAGAGNTIYF. DNA of the CDR3: TGTGCCAGCAGCGTAGGAATGGCAGGGGCTGGAAACACCATATATTTT.

This clone has just one count. CDR3: CASSVSLERTGANVLTF. The CDR3, as DNA: TGTGCCAGCAGTGTGAGTCTTGAGAGAACTGGGGCCAACGTCCTGACTTTC. This chain connects TRBV2 to TRBJ2-6; no clear D gene. This CDR3 is 17 amino acids long. Germline CDR1 is SNHLY and CDR2 is FYNNEI. The ends were cut back, 4 bases at V and 2 bases at J, with 15 bases in the middle.

This chain links TRBV11-2 with TRBJ1-1; 8 bases are a match to TRBD1. Per the germline V gene, CDR1 is SGHAT and CDR2 is FQNNGV. This CDR3 spans 19 amino acids. V lost 4 bases, J lost 1 base, and 17 bases stayed unmatched. The CDR3 sequence is CASSSPSGQARWRNTEAFF. The CDR3 region has the DNA TGTGCCAGCAGCTCACCCTCGGGACAGGCAAGGTGGAGGAACACTGAAGCTTTCTTT.

This sequence joins TRBV29-1 and TRBJ2-4; D possibly matches TRBD1 or TRBD2 (5 bases each). V lost 0 bases and J lost 11, with 14 bases in between. The germline gives CDR1 SQVTM, CDR2 ANQGSEA. There are 13 residues in the CDR3. The CDR3 DNA reads TGCAGCGTTGAAGAGCCCAGGGAAGCGGTTCAGTACTTC. Its translation is CSVEEPREAVQYF. The complete variable domain, with remaining parts taken from reference TRBV29-1 and TRBJ2-4, reads SAVISQKPSRDICQRGTSLTIQCQVDSQVTMMFWYRQQPGQSLTLIATANQGSEATYESGFVIDKFPISRPNLTFSTLTVSNMSPEDSSIYLCSVEEPREAVQYFGAGTRLSVL.

The V call is TRBV11-1, the J call TRBJ2-1, with 9 bases aligning to TRBD2. CDR1 and CDR2 (germline): SGHAT, FQDESV (reference sequence). V gave up 6 bases and J gave up 3 bases; unmatched junction bases: 9. The CDR3 has 16 amino acids. In nucleotides, the CDR3 is TGTGCCAGCAGTTACCGGGCTAGCGGGATCTACAATGAGCAGTTCTTC. Translating gives CASSYRASGIYNEQFF.

CDR3 in DNA: TGTGCTAGTGGCCCATCCGGGACAGGGGCGGATACGCAGTATTTT. Translated: CASGPSGTGADTQYF. The chain links TRBV12-5 to TRBJ2-3; 10 bases agree with TRBD1. V lost 6 bases and J lost 6; bases outside the gene matches: 9. From germline, CDR1 is LGHNT and CDR2 FRNRAP. This CDR3 contains 15 residues.

The table lists this clone with a few counts. The chain recombines TRBV7-9 with TRBJ2-1; D gene uncertain. V was shortened by 1 base and J by 9 bases, with 4 bases between the two germline ends. Germline V gene data show CDR1 as SEHNR and CDR2 as FQNEAQ (reference sequence). There are 11 residues in the CDR3. The CDR3 region is CASSLVGEQFF. The DNA of the CDR3 is TGTGCCAGCAGCTTAGTTGGTGAGCAGTTCTTC.

The rearrangement uses TRBV18 and TRBJ2-1; 7 bases fit TRBD1. CDR3 length: 16 amino acids. The V and J ends lost 0 bases and 5 bases, in that order; junction bases with no gene match: 7. Germline values: CDR1 KGHSH, CDR2 LQKENI. The CDR3 reads CASSPPTGWVHNEQFF. DNA for the CDR3: TGTGCCAGCTCACCACCGACAGGGTGGGTCCACAATGAGCAGTTCTTC.

This clone has a handful of counts. The chain is built from TRBV5-6 and TRBJ2-3; unclear D gene. V was clipped by 7 bases and J by 1 base, with 4 bases between them. The CDR3 totals 11 residues. CDR1 SGHDT and CDR2 YYEEEE come from the germline V gene. The CDR3 region is CASSRTDTQYF. The DNA for the CDR3 is TGTGCCAGCTCGCGCACAGATACGCAGTATTTT. Full variable domain (remainder filled in from reference TRBV5-6 and TRBJ2-3): DAGVTQSPTHLIKTRGQQVTLRCSPKSGHDTVSWYQQALGQGPQFIFQYYEEEERQRGNFPDRFSGHQFPNYSSELNVNALLLGDSALYLCASSRTDTQYFGPGTRLTVL.

The rearrangement links TRBV7-2 to TRBJ2-2; TRBD1 is a possible D gene (5 bases). Germline assignment: CDR1 SGHTA and CDR2 FQGNSA. CDR3 size: 16 residues. Trimming stripped 1 base from V and 2 bases from J, with 11 bases between. This CDR3 is CASSLEGGANTGELFF. The CDR3 DNA sequence: TGTGCCAGCAGCTTAGAGGGTGGGGCTAACACCGGGGAGCTGTTTTTT.

The J gene is TRBJ2-1, the V gene TRBV14; 7 bases are shared with TRBD1. The CDR3 sequence is 12 residues long. With 10 bases clipped from V and 5 bases from J, the junction kept 5 bases outside the gene matches. The V gene's germline CDR1 is SGHDN and CDR2 FVKESK. CDR3 sequence reads: CAIARGNNEQFF. The CDR3 DNA follows: TGTGCCATCGCCAGGGGGAACAATGAGCAGTTCTTC.

The chain has TRBV5-5 and TRBJ2-1, with 10 bases aligning to TRBD2. The V gene's germline CDR1 is SGHKS and CDR2 YYEKEE (reference sequence). The CDR3 runs to 15 residues. The trim removed 2 bases at V and 6 bases at J, leaving 5 bases unmatched. CDR3 nucleotides: TGTGCCAGCAGCTTAAGCGGGAGGGCCTTCAATGAGCAGTTCTTC. This translates into CASSLSGRAFNEQFF.

On this clone: Other DNA sequences in the sample encode the same CDR3. The CDR3 bases are TGTGCCAGCTCACCGGGGGTCACAGATACGCAGTATTTT. This sequence encodes CASSPGVTDTQYF. The V call is TRBV18, the J call TRBJ2-3; possibly TRBD1 or TRBD2 for D (5 bases each). The CDR3 runs 13 residues. V dropped 3 bases and J dropped 2 bases, with 6 bases sitting between them. Germline CDR1 is KGHSH and CDR2 is LQKENI.

The chain carries TRBV7-8 and TRBJ1-4, with D possibly TRBD1 on 5 matching bases. Germline V lookup: CDR1 SGHVS, CDR2 FQNEAQ. CDR3 length: 16 residues. V was trimmed by 5 bases and J by 3 bases, leaving 16 bases between them. DNA for the CDR3: TGTGCCAGCAGCCGGTTGTGGGGGAAGTCTAATGAAAAACTGTTTTTT. Translating it yields CASSRLWGKSNEKLFF.

This clone was counted a single time. The genes are TRBV21-1 and TRBJ2-5; the tabulated D call, TRBD1, remains unverified against the DNA. TRBV21-1 is a pseudogene segment. The CDR3 contains 16 residues. The CDR3 coding sequence is TGTGCCAGCAGCAAATCGGGACAGGGGGCCGTCGAGACCCAGTACTTC. Protein: CASSKSGQGAVETQYF.

This clone has only one observation. CDR3 sequence: CASSDRGLVYSNQPQHF. The CDR3 coding sequence is TGTGCCAGCAGCGACCGGGGGCTGGTCTATAGCAATCAGCCCCAGCATTTT. The J gene is TRBJ1-5, the V gene TRBV5-8; tentative D call: TRBD1 (6 bases). Trimming shortened V by 4 bases and J by 0 bases, and 17 bases separated the two germline ends. This CDR3 is 17 amino acids long. Germline V gene sequence: CDR1 SGHTS, CDR2 YDEGEE.

This chain uses TRBV10-3 with TRBJ2-7, with a possible D match to TRBD2 (5 bases). V lost 4 bases and J 7 bases, leaving 14 bases between the germline ends. Germline CDR1 reads ENHRY; CDR2 reads SYGVKD. This CDR3 contains 13 residues. The CDR3: CAISGASGGEQYF. The CDR3 coding sequence is TGTGCCATCAGTGGAGCCAGCGGTGGTGAGCAGTACTTC.

The CDR3 protein is CASVAGDSTDTQYF. Here the CDR3 DNA reads TGTGCCAGCGTAGCGGGAGATAGCACAGATACGCAGTATTTT. The chain couples TRBV28 to TRBJ2-3; TRBD2 agrees at 9 bases. This CDR3 contains 14 residues. CDR1 is MDHEN, CDR2 SYDVKM, per germline. Germline trimming cut 8 bases from V and 0 bases from J; bases unmatched to any gene: 3.

The rearrangement joins TRBV5-1 to TRBJ2-5; TRBD2 is a possible D gene (5 bases). V was cut by 0 bases and J by 7 bases, with 10 bases left in between. This CDR3 is built from 13 residues. CDR1 and CDR2 (germline): SGHRS, YFSETQ. This chain's CDR3 is CASSLVAEGTQYF. Written as DNA, the CDR3 is TGCGCCAGCAGCTTGGTAGCCGAGGGGACCCAGTACTTC. The complete variable domain, with remaining parts taken from reference TRBV5-1 and TRBJ2-5, reads KAGVTQTPRYLIKTRGQQVTLSCSPISGHRSVSWYQQTPGQGLQFLFEYFSETQRNKGNFPGRFSGRQFSNSRSEMNVSTLELGDSALYLCASSLVAEGTQYFGPGTRLLVL.

This chain joins TRBV23-1 and TRBJ1-4; D not resolved. TRBV23-1 is treated as an ORF (open reading frame) with a function not yet certain. V lost 7 bases and J lost 0, with 9 bases in between. CDR3 length: 14 amino acids. For the CDR3, the DNA is TGCGCCAGCACTCTCAGATCAACTAATGAAAAACTGTTTTTT. It translates to CASTLRSTNEKLFF.

The rearrangement links TRBV20-1 to TRBJ2-1; D not resolved. The CDR3 is 11 residues long. Trimming left V 4 bases short and J 4 bases short, with 5 bases between. Germline loops: CDR1 DFQATT, CDR2 SNEGSKA (reference sequence). The CDR3 here is CSATIYNEQFF. The CDR3 DNA sequence: TGCAGTGCTACAATATACAATGAGCAGTTCTTC.

The V gene is TRBV19, the J gene TRBJ2-6; D is unclear. Trimming removed 2 bases at V and 2 bases at J, with 4 bases between. The CDR3 has 14 amino acids. Looked up from germline, CDR1 is LNHDA and CDR2 is SQIVND (reference sequence). The CDR3 DNA sequence: TGTGCCAGTAGTATACCTGCTGGGGCCAACGTCCTGACTTTC. Translated, it gives CASSIPAGANVLTF. The full variable domain, its missing parts supplied by reference TRBV19 and TRBJ2-6, is DGGITQSPKYLFRKEGQNVTLSCEQNLNHDAMYWYRQDPGQGLRLIYYSQIVNDFQKGDIAEGYSVSREKKESFPLTVTSAQKNPTAFYLCASSIPAGANVLTFGAGSRLTVL.

This chain joins TRBV7-2 and TRBJ1-3; D call uncertain. Germline-derived CDR1 and CDR2 are SGHTA and FQGNSA. Deletions cut 5 bases from V and 4 bases from J, with 15 bases between. CDR3 length equals 15 residues. The CDR3 bases are TGTGCCAGCAGCGCCAGGAGAGGGATCGGAAACACCATATATTTT. This translates into CASSARRGIGNTIYF.

The V and J genes are TRBV23-1 and TRBJ2-5; 7 bases fit TRBD1. TRBV23-1 is designated an ORF whose function remains uncertain. The CDR3 has 11 amino acids. J was trimmed by 5 bases and V by 8 bases; bases with no gene match: 2. The chain's CDR3 is CASLRGETQYF. The CDR3 DNA sequence: TGCGCCAGCCTCAGGGGGGAGACCCAGTACTTC.

The chain employs TRBV10-3 and TRBJ2-7; maybe TRBD1 (5 bases). Germline values: CDR1 ENHRY, CDR2 SYGVKD. This CDR3 contains 12 residues. CDR3 bases: TGTGCGTGCCAGGGCGATTACTACGAGCAGTACTTC. Its protein is CACQGDYYEQYF.